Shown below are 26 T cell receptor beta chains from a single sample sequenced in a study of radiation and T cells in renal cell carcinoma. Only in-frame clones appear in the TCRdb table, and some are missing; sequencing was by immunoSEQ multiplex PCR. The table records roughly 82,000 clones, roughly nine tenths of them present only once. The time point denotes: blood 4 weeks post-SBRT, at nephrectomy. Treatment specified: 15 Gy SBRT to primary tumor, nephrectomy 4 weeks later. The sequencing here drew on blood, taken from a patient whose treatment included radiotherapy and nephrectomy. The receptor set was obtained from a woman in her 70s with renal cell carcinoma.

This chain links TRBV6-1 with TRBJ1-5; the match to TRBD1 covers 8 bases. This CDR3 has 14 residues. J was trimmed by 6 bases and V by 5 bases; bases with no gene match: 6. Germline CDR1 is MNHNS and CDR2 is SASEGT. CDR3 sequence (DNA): TGTGCCAGCAGTTCCGGACAGGGTCGTCAGCCCCAGCATTTT. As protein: CASSSGQGRQPQHF.

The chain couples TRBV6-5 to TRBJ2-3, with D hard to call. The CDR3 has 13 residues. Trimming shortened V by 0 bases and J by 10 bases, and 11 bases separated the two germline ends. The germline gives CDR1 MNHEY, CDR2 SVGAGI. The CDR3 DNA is TGTGCCAGCAGTTACTCGGACCGGAAGCCGCAGTATTTT. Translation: CASSYSDRKPQYF.

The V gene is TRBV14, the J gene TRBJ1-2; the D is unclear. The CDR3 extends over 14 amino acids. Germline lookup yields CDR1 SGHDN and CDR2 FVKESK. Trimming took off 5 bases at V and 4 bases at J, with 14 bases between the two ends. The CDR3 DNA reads TGTGCCAGCAGCGTGGATCTCGATCCCTATGGCTACACCTTC. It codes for CASSVDLDPYGYTF.

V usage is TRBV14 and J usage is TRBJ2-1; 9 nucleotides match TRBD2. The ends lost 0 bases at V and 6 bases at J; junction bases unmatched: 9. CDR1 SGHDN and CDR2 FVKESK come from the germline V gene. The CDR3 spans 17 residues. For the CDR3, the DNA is TGTGCCAGCAGCCAAGAACACCCGGGAGCGGGGGGCAATGAGCAGTTCTTC. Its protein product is CASSQEHPGAGGNEQFF.

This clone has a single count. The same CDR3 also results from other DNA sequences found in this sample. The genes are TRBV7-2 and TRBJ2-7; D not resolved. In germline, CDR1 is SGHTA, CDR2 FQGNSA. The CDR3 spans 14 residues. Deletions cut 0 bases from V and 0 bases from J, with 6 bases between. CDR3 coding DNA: TGTGCCAGCAGCTTAGCCGGCAGCTCCTACGAGCAGTACTTC. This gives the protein CASSLAGSSYEQYF. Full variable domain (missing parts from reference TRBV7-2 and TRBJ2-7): GAGVSQSPSNKVTEKGKDVELRCDPISGHTALYWYRQSLGQGLEFLIYFQGNSAPDKSGLPSDRFSAERTGGSVSTLTIQRTQQEDSAVYLCASSLAGSSYEQYFGPGTRLTVT.

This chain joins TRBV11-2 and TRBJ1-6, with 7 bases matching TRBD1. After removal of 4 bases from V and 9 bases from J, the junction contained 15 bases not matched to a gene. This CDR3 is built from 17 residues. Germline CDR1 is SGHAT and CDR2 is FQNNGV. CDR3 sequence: CASSSHDQGGSSSPLHF. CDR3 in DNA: TGTGCCAGCAGCTCCCACGATCAGGGGGGCTCTAGTTCACCCCTCCACTTT.

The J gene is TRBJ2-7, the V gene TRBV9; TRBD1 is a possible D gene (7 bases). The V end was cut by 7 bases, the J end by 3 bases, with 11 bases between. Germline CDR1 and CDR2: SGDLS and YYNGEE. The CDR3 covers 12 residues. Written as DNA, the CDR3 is TGTGCCAGCGGCGGGGACAGCTACGAGCAGTACTTC. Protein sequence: CASGGDSYEQYF.

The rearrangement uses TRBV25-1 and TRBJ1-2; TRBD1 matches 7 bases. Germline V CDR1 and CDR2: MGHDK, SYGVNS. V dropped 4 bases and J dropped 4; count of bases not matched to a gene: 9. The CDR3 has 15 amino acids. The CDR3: CASSASTGIGYGYTF. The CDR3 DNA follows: TGTGCCAGCAGTGCCTCGACAGGGATCGGCTATGGCTACACCTTC.

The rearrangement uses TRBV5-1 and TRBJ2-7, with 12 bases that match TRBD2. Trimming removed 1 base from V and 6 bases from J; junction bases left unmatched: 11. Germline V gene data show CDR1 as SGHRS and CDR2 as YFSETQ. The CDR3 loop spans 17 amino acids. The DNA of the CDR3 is TGCGCCAGCAGCTTGCTTGGTTCGGGACTAGCGGGTGGCGAGCAGTACTTC. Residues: CASSLLGSGLAGGEQYF.

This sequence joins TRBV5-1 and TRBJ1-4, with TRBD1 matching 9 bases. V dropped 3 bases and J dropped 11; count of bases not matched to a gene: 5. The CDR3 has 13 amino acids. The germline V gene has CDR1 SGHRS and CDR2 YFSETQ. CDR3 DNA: TGCGCCAGCAGCTACGGACAGGGGCGGAAACTGTTTTTT. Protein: CASSYGQGRKLFF.

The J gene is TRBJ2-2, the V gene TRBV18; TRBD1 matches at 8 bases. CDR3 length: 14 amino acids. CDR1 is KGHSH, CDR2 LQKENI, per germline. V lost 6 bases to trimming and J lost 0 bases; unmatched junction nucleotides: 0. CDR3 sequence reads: CASSGQANTGELFF. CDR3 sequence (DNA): TGTGCCAGCTCGGGACAGGCGAACACCGGGGAGCTGTTTTTT.

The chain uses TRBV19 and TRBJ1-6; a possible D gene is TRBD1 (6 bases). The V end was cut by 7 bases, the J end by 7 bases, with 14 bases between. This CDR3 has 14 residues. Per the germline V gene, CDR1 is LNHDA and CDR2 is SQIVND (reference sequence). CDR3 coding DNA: TGTGCCAGTACAGTCGGGGGCGCGAATTCACCCCTCCACTTT. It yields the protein CASTVGGANSPLHF.

CDR3 amino acids: CAWSADRGLGNTIYF. CDR3 DNA: TGTGCCTGGAGTGCGGACAGGGGGCTCGGAAACACCATATATTTT. The chain combines TRBV30 with TRBJ1-3; 11 bases match TRBD1. V lost 1 base to trimming and J lost 4 bases; unmatched junction nucleotides: 3. Germline V gene lookup returns CDR1 GTSNPN and CDR2 SVGIG (reference sequence). The CDR3 runs to 15 residues.

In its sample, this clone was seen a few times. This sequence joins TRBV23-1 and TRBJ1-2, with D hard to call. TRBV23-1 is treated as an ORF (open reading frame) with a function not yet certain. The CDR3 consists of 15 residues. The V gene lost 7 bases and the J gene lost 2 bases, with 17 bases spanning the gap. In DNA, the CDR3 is TGCGCCAGCAAACTGTTCCTAGGGCGAAACTATGGCTACACCTTC. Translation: CASKLFLGRNYGYTF.

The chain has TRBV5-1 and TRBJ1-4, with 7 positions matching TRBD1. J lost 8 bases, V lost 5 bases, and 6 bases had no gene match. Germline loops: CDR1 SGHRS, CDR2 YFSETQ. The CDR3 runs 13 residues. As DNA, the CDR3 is TGCGCCAGCAGATTTACAGGGGAGGAAAAACTGTTTTTT. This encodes CASRFTGEEKLFF. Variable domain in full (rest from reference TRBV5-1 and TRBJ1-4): KAGVTQTPRYLIKTRGQQVTLSCSPISGHRSVSWYQQTPGQGLQFLFEYFSETQRNKGNFPGRFSGRQFSNSRSEMNVSTLELGDSALYLCASRFTGEEKLFFGSGTQLSVL.

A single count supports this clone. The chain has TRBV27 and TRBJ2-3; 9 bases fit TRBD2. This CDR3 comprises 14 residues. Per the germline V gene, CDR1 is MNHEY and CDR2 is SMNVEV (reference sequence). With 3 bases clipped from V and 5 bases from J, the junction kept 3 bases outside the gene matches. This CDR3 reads CASSLGGGEDTQYF. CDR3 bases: TGTGCCAGCAGTTTGGGCGGGGGGGAAGATACGCAGTATTTT.

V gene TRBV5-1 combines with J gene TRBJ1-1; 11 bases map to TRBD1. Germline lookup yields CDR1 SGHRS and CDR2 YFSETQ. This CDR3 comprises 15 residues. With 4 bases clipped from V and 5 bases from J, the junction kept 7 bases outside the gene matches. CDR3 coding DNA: TGCGCCAGCAGCGCCAGGACAGGGGGCGGAACTGAAGCTTTCTTT. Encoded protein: CASSARTGGGTEAFF.

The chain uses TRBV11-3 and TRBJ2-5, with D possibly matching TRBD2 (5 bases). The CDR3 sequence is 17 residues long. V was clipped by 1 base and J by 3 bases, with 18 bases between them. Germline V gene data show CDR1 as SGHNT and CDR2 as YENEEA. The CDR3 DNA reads TGTGCCAGCAGCTTAGTGAGTTTTTCTGTCGGGGAAGAGACCCAGTACTTC. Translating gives CASSLVSFSVGEETQYF. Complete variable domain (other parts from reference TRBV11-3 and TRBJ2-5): EAGVVQSPRYKIIEKKQPVAFWCNPISGHNTLYWYLQNLGQGPELLIRYENEEAVDDSQLPKDRFSAERLKGVDSTLKIQPAELGDSAVYLCASSLVSFSVGEETQYFGPGTRLLVL.

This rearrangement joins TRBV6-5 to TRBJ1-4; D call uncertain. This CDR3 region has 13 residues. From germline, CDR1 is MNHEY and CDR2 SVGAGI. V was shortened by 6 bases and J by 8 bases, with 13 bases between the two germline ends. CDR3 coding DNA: TGTGCCAGCAGCCCTAGGGAGTGGGAAAAACTGTTTTTT. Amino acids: CASSPREWEKLFF.

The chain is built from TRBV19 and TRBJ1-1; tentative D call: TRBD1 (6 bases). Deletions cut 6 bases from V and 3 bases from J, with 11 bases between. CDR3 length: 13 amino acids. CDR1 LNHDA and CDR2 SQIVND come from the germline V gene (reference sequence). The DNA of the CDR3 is TGTGCCAGTAGACCCGGACAGTACACTGAAGCTTTCTTT. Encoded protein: CASRPGQYTEAFF.

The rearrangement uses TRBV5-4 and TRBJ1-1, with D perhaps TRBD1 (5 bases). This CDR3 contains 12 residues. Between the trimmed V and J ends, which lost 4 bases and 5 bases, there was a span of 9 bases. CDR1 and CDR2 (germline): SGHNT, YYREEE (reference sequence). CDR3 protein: CASSPGRTEAFF. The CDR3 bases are TGTGCCAGCAGCCCGGGACGGACTGAAGCTTTCTTT.

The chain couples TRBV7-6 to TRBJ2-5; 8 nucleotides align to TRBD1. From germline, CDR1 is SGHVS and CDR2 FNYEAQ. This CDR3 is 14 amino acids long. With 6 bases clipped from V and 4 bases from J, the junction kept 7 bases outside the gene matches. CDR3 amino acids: CASSSTGTGETQYF. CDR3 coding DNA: TGTGCCAGCAGTTCGACCGGGACAGGAGAGACCCAGTACTTC. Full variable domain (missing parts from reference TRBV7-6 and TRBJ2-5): GAGVSQSPRYKVTKRGQDVALRCDPISGHVSLYWYRQALGQGPEFLTYFNYEAQQDKSGLPNDRFSAERPEGSISTLTIQRTEQRDSAMYRCASSSTGTGETQYFGPGTRLLVL.

CDR3 nucleotide sequence: TGTGCCAGCAGCTTACCGGCAGATACGCAGTATTTT. Translation gives CASSLPADTQYF. The genes are TRBV7-6 and TRBJ2-3; D remains ambiguous. Trimming pared 2 bases from V and 4 bases from J, leaving 4 bases between. The CDR3 runs 12 residues. Germline V gene data show CDR1 as SGHVS and CDR2 as FNYEAQ.

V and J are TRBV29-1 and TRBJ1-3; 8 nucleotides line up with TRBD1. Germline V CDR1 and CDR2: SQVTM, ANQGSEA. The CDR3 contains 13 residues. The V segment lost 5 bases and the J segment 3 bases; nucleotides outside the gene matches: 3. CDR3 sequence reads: CSVKTGVGNTIYF. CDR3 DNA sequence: TGCAGCGTTAAGACAGGGGTTGGAAACACCATATATTTT. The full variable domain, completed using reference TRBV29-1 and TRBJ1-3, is SAVISQKPSRDICQRGTSLTIQCQVDSQVTMMFWYRQQPGQSLTLIATANQGSEATYESGFVIDKFPISRPNLTFSTLTVSNMSPEDSSIYLCSVKTGVGNTIYFGEGSWLTVV.

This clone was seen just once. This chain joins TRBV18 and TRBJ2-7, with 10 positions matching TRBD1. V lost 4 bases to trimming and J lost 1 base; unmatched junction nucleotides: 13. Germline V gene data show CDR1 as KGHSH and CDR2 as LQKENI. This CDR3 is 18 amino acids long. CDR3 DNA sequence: TGTGCCAGCTCACTCGGCTTGACCGGGACAGGGGCGTCCTACGAGCAGTACTTC. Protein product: CASSLGLTGTGASYEQYF.

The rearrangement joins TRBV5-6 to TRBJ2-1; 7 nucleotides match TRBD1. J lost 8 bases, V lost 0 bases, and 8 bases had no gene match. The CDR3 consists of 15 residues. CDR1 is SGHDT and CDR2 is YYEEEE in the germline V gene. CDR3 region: CASSLGQGSRDEQFF. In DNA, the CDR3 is TGTGCCAGCAGCTTGGGACAGGGCAGTAGGGATGAGCAGTTCTTC. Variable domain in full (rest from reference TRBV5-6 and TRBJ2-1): DAGVTQSPTHLIKTRGQQVTLRCSPKSGHDTVSWYQQALGQGPQFIFQYYEEEERQRGNFPDRFSGHQFPNYSSELNVNALLLGDSALYLCASSLGQGSRDEQFFGPGTRLTVL.